This TCR beta chain is from a study of vaccination and CD4 T cells after COVID-19. The germline V gene has CDR1 DFQATT and CDR2 SNEGSKA (reference sequence). CDR3 size: 13 residues. Unmatched junction bases numbered 6, after V lost 6 bases and J lost 1 base. As to treatment: approximately 11-day PBMC culture with coronavirus spike peptide pools or control peptides (ViraFEST assay). Before TCRs were sequenced, ViraFEST expanded antigen-specific T cells with peptide pools. The authors cultured two million PBMCs per well with roughly 9.8 IU/ml IL-2 and around 9.2 ug/ml peptide pools. Cultured CD4+ T cells had their DNA profiled by the Oncomine TCR Beta short-read assay. TCRdb redid the calling of the PCR reads with MiXCR, one entry per CDR3 protein. Of around 13,000 distinct CDR3 sequences listed, more than 70% are singletons. A remark on this clonotype: Its matching antigen is unknown.

Findings and limits, study-wide: Convalescent patients saw a median about 90% of their reactive clones show up only after vaccination.

Sequencing input: CD4+ T cells from blood, cultured in vitro. The TCR was taken from a human donor who had recovered from COVID-19. The genes are TRBV20-1 and TRBJ2-7; 7 positions match TRBD1. Written as DNA, the CDR3 is TGCAGTGCACTGGACAGGTTATCCTACGAGCAGTACTTC. Residues: CSALDRLSYEQYF.